This is a list of T cell receptor beta chains from one sample in a study of control samples from healthy donors and cancer patients. Produced via immunoSEQ multiplex PCR; TCRdb's table is partial and in-frame only. The sample comprises 120,000 or so clones, about nine tenths of which are singletons, and 2% to 2.5% rests with the top ten. The source material was blood. These receptors came from a man younger than 30 in good health. CDR3s include the opening cysteine and the closing phenylalanine or tryptophan. D genes are given only for firm matches.

d_call	j_call	v_call	cdr3_aa
NA	TRBJ1-6	TRBV25-1	CASSGIEYNSPLHF
TRBD1	TRBJ2-2	TRBV5-1	CASSSGDRANTGELFF
TRBD2	TRBJ2-6	TRBV5-6	CASSTRTSGNSGANVLTF
NA	TRBJ1-1	TRBV3-1/TRBV3-2	CASSQGRGTEAFF
TRBD1	TRBJ1-3	TRBV23-1	CASSQSTGGGGNTIYF
NA	TRBJ1-1	TRBV2	CASRRGLNTEAFF
NA	TRBJ1-5	TRBV12-3/TRBV12-4	CASSSSTAQHF
TRBD2	TRBJ2-3	TRBV28	CASAAGGRRTDTQYF
NA	TRBJ2-2	TRBV29-1	CSVVWVSTGELFF
NA	TRBJ2-1	TRBV19	CASSLPGPRSDNEQFF
TRBD2	TRBJ2-5	TRBV6-5	CATRLRREGLETQYF
TRBD2	TRBJ2-1	TRBV15	CATSRDLGTSRDEQFF
NA	TRBJ2-1	TRBV24-1	CATRGVWGPYSYNEQFF
NA	TRBJ1-1	TRBV25-1	CASSVDTGWNTEAFF
TRBD2	TRBJ2-1	TRBV19	CASSIGSSGQGVYNEQFF
NA	TRBJ2-3	TRBV7-2	CASSLWPSVTDTQYF
NA	TRBJ2-2	TRBV29-1	CSVAGGDTGELFF
NA	TRBJ1-1	TRBV5-5	CASSLAGGSTEAFF
NA	TRBJ1-1	TRBV2	CATAKGNTEAFF
TRBD2	TRBJ2-5	TRBV3-1/TRBV3-2	CASSQGGGAEPEGTQYF
NA	TRBJ1-3	TRBV4-1	CASSLGRFSGNTIYF
NA	TRBJ1-1	TRBV30	CAWTPEGSSAFF
TRBD1	TRBJ1-2	TRBV19	CASSPGQGLTKGYTF
NA	TRBJ1-5	TRBV15	CATSRDNGADQPQHF
NA	TRBJ2-7	TRBV5-5	CASSPTGRNYEQYF
TRBD1	TRBJ1-2	TRBV7-2	CASSSGRQGGF
NA	TRBJ1-2	TRBV19	CASRPGALYGYTF
NA	TRBJ1-6	TRBV19	CASSPREGPYNSPLHF
TRBD2	TRBJ2-5	TRBV9	CASSVNGGSHETQYF
NA	TRBJ2-3	TRBV3-1/TRBV3-2	CASSQDLTSKESDTQYF
NA	TRBJ2-2	TRBV9	CASSVDMFIVTTGELFF
TRBD2	TRBJ2-2	TRBV7-6	CASSFSGGNTGELFF
TRBD1	TRBJ2-3	TRBV4-1	CASSPGQGTDTQYF
TRBD2	TRBJ2-3	TRBV12-3/TRBV12-4	CASSLGLAGAQYF
TRBD2	TRBJ2-2	TRBV7-3	CASSPGLAGSRTGELFF
NA	TRBJ2-7	TRBV3-1/TRBV3-2	CASSPSPSSPGQQYF
TRBD1	TRBJ1-1	TRBV30	CAWSVGQARAEAFF
TRBD2	TRBJ2-2	TRBV5-4	CASSPNWREGGTGELFF
NA	TRBJ2-3	TRBV24-1	CATSDTAGAADTQYF
TRBD2	TRBJ2-1	TRBV2	CASSEGQLAVRGQFF
NA	TRBJ2-1	TRBV24-1	CATSDSGLVLEDEQFF
TRBD2	TRBJ2-3	TRBV13	CASSQRTSGVTDTQYF
NA	TRBJ2-3	TRBV6-1	CASSEVGIGLSDTQYF
NA	TRBJ1-2	TRBV2	CASSEEVRRRWNYGYTF
NA	TRBJ1-3	TRBV25-1	CASSEWGISGNTIYF
NA	TRBJ1-2	TRBV27	CASSFHSGSGDYGYTF
NA	TRBJ1-2	TRBV20-1	CSAEGDGYTF